This T cell receptor beta chain was found in a study of T cell responses to AZD1222 COVID-19 vaccine. About the study: Second-dose intervals near 4 or 12 weeks were combined.

Study-level points and caveats: Across spike, vaccine-associated CD4 TCRs were found, dominant at 160-218 and 743-854.

V trimming: 0 bases; J trimming: 4 bases; junction bases outside the gene matches: 4. This CDR3 spans 15 amino acids. Germline values: CDR1 SGDLS, CDR2 YYNGEE. Clones were read by immunoSEQ multiplex PCR, and TCRdb kept only the in-frame ones, dropping some. The table has some 200,000 clones, roughly 88% seen once. This clone showed up just once. Its antigen is as yet unknown. The sample in question was peripheral blood, obtained on day 0 of AZD1222 vaccination. This TCR derives from an adult in good health. The rearrangement uses TRBV9 and TRBJ2-1, with 7 nucleotides matching TRBD2. CDR3 in DNA: TGTGCCAGCAGCGTAGGAGCGGGGCTTTACAATGAGCAGTTCTTC. Its protein is CASSVGAGLYNEQFF.